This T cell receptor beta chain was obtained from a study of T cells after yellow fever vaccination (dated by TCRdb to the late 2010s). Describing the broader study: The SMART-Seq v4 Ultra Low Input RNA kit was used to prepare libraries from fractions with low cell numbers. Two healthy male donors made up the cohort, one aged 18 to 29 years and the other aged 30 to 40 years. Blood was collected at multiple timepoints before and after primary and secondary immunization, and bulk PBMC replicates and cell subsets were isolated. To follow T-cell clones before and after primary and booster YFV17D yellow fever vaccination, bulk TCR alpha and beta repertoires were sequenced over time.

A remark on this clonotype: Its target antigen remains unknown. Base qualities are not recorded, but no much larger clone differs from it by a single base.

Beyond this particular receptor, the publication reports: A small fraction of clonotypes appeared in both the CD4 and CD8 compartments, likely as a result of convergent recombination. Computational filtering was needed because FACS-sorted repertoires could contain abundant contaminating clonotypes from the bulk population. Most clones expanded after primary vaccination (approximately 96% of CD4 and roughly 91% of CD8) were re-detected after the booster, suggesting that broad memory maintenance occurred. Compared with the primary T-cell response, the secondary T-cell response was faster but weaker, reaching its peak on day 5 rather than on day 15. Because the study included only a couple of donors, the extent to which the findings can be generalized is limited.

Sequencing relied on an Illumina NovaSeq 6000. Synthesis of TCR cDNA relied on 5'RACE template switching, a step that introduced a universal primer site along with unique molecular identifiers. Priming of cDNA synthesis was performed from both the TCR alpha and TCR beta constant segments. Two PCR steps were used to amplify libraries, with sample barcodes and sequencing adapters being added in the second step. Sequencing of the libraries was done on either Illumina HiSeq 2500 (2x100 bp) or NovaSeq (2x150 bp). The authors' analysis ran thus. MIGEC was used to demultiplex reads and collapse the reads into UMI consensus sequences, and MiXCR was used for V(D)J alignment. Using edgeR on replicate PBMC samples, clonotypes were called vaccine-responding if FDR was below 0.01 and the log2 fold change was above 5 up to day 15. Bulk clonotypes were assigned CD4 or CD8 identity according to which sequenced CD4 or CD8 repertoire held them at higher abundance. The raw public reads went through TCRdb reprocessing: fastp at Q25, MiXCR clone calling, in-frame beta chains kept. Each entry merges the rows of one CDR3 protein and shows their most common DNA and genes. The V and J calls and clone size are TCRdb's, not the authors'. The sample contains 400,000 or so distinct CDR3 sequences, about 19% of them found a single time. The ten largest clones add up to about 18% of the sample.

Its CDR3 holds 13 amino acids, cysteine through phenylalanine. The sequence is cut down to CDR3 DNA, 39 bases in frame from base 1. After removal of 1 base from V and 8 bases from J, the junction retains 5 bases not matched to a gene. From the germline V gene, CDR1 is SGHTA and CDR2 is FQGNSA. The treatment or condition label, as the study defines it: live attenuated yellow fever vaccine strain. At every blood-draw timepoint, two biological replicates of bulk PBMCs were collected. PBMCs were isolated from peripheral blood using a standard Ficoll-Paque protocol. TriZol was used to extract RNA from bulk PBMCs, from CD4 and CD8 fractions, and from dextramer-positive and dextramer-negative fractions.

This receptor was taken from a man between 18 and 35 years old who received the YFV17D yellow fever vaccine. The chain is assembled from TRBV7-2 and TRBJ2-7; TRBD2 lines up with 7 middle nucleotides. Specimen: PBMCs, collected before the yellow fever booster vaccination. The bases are TGTGCCAGCAGCTTAGTGCGGGGGTCAAAGCAGTACTTC. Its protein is CASSLVRGSKQYF.